The next 24 T cell receptor beta chains were all read from a single sample in a study of blood T cells in healthy people across ages. Sample-barcoded 5' priming and a J-beta primer mix drove a second PCR of about 6 to 12 cycles. TCRdb ran MiXCR on the 5' RACE reads and lists one entry per CDR3 protein. The sample has 1.5 million to 2 million distinct CDR3 sequences; around half are singletons. Sequencing was carried out using blood. The source of these receptors is a woman aged 40-49 years in good health.

This clonotype appeared once. V gene TRBV6-2 or TRBV6-3 combines with J gene TRBJ2-7; tentative D call: TRBD1 (6 bases). CDR3 size: 15 residues. V lost 6 bases to trimming and J lost 2 bases, with 17 bases between them. Germline CDR1 reads MNHEY; CDR2 reads SVGEGT. CDR3 sequence: CASRTYRDRTYEQYF. CDR3 in DNA: TGTGCCAGCAGGACATACAGGGATCGAACCTACGAGCAGTACTTC.

The rearrangement joins TRBV20-1 to TRBJ2-1, with D possibly matching TRBD1 (6 bases). CDR3 length: 18 residues. Per germline, CDR1 DFQATT and CDR2 SNEGSKA (reference sequence). The V gene lost 2 bases and the J gene lost 13 bases, with 33 bases spanning the gap. The CDR3 DNA is TGCAGTGCTAGACGAGACTTCAGGACAGCCCATGGCCAAGAGACCCAGTTCTTC. This codes for CSARRDFRTAHGQETQFF.

Only a few counts were recorded for this clonotype. The genes are TRBV10-2 and TRBJ1-2; TRBD1 is a possible D gene (6 bases). The CDR3 is made up of 14 amino acids. Between the trimmed V and J ends, which lost 3 bases and 5 bases, there was a span of 13 bases. Germline V gene sequence: CDR1 WSHSY, CDR2 SAAADI. The CDR3: CASSDPGERYGYTF. In DNA, the CDR3 is TGCGCCAGCAGTGACCCAGGGGAACGATATGGCTACACCTTC.

This clonotype was seen only once. This rearrangement joins TRBV6-2 or TRBV6-3 to TRBJ2-5, with D possibly matching TRBD2 (6 bases). The CDR3 is made up of 14 amino acids. Trimming cost V 5 bases and J 2 bases, with 12 bases left between them. Germline V gene data show CDR1 as MNHEY and CDR2 as SVGEGT. The CDR3 reads CASSTRLGQETQYF. CDR3 nucleotides: TGTGCCAGCAGTACCAGACTAGGACAAGAGACCCAGTACTTC.

On this clonotype itself: A much bigger clone sits one base away, suggesting this may be a read error. This rearrangement joins TRBV20-1 to TRBJ2-1; 7 nucleotides agree with TRBD2. The CDR3 covers 12 residues. V trimming: 5 bases; J trimming: 13 bases; junction bases outside the gene matches: 11. Per the germline V gene, CDR1 is DFQATT and CDR2 is SNEGSKA (reference sequence). The CDR3 bases are TGCAGTGCTTACGGGACTACCGAGACCCAGTTCTTC. This gives the protein CSAYGTTETQFF.

The chain carries TRBV5-1 and TRBJ2-3; no clear D gene. The CDR3 has 12 amino acids. The V gene's germline CDR1 is SGHRS and CDR2 YFSETQ. V was trimmed by 4 bases and J by 5 bases, leaving 8 bases between them. CDR3 loop: CASSPDVDTQYF. CDR3 coding DNA: TGCGCCAGCAGCCCGGATGTAGATACGCAGTATTTT.

This clonotype has only one observation. This chain links TRBV2 with TRBJ2-2; D perhaps matches TRBD1 (6 bases). The germline V gene has CDR1 SNHLY and CDR2 FYNNEI. V gave up 6 bases and J gave up 4 bases, with 21 bases separating them. The CDR3 consists of 17 residues. The CDR3 sequence: CASRPRQAERPTGELFF. DNA for the CDR3: TGTGCCAGCAGGCCTAGACAGGCTGAAAGACCCACCGGGGAGCTGTTTTTT.

This chain uses TRBV18 with TRBJ2-1; D unresolved. Trimming pared 6 bases from V and 9 bases from J, leaving 9 bases between. The CDR3 is 11 residues long. The germline CDR1 and CDR2 sequences are KGHSH and LQKENI. The CDR3 spells CASSPEFEQFF. CDR3 sequence (DNA): TGTGCCAGCTCCCCAGAGTTTGAGCAGTTCTTC. Looking up the rest from reference TRBV18 and TRBJ2-1 gives the full variable domain: NAGVMQNPRHLVRRRGQEARLRCSPMKGHSHVYWYRQLPEEGLKFMVYLQKENIIDESGMPKERFSAEFPKEGPSILRIQQVVRGDSAAYFCASSPEFEQFFGPGTRLTVL.

The chain combines TRBV9 with TRBJ2-3, with D possibly matching TRBD1 (6 bases). The CDR3 length is 14 residues. The germline V gene encodes CDR1 SGDLS and CDR2 YYNGEE. V lost 3 bases to trimming and J lost 7 bases, with 15 bases between them. CDR3 loop: CASSAGLQGNTQYF. The CDR3 DNA is TGTGCCAGCAGCGCCGGGCTACAGGGAAATACGCAGTATTTT. Complete variable domain (other parts from reference TRBV9 and TRBJ2-3): DSGVTQTPKHLITATGQRVTLRCSPRSGDLSVYWYQQSLDQGLQFLIQYYNGEERAKGNILERFSAQQFPDLHSELNLSSLELGDSALYFCASSAGLQGNTQYFGPGTRLTVL.

This clonotype was detected a few times. This sequence joins TRBV20-1 and TRBJ2-7; D tentatively fits TRBD1 or TRBD2 (5 bases each). The CDR3 has 14 residues. V was shortened by 3 bases and J by 7 bases, with 19 bases between the two germline ends. Per the germline V gene, CDR1 is DFQATT and CDR2 is SNEGSKA (reference sequence). Here the CDR3 DNA reads TGCAGTGCTAGCGGGACCGGGCACTACAATGAGCAGTACTTC. Encoded protein: CSASGTGHYNEQYF.

In its sample, this clonotype was seen a few times. V and J are TRBV5-1 and TRBJ1-3; no clear D. V gave up 0 bases and J gave up 3 bases, with 13 bases separating them. The CDR3 totals 16 residues. Germline loops: CDR1 SGHRS, CDR2 YFSETQ. The CDR3 spells CASSLDGRSIGNTIYF. The DNA of the CDR3 is TGCGCCAGCAGCTTGGATGGCAGAAGCATTGGAAACACCATATATTTT.

The chain has TRBV11-3 and TRBJ2-3; 11 bases agree with TRBD2. V trimming: 3 bases; J trimming: 2 bases; junction bases outside the gene matches: 7. CDR1 is SGHNT, CDR2 YENEEA, per germline. The CDR3 has 17 amino acids. As DNA, the CDR3 is TGTGCCAGCAGCTTTTCTAGCGGGGGGATATTCACAGATACGCAGTATTTT. Its translation: CASSFSSGGIFTDTQYF.

CDR3 DNA: TGTGCCAGCAGAAGGGATGGACGCACGGCAGATACGCAGTATTTT. Its translation is CASRRDGRTADTQYF. The chain carries TRBV6-5 and TRBJ2-3; D not resolved. Germline loops: CDR1 MNHEY, CDR2 SVGAGI. Between the trimmed V and J ends, which lost 6 bases and 4 bases, there was a span of 17 bases. The CDR3 covers 15 residues.

This clonotype was found a few times. The chain employs TRBV29-1 and TRBJ2-1; 7 nucleotides line up with TRBD2. The CDR3 extends over 15 amino acids. Germline CDR1 SQVTM, CDR2 ANQGSEA. V was clipped by 5 bases and J by 5 bases; unmatched bases: 12. As DNA, the CDR3 is TGCAGCGTTTTACTTCCGGGACTACGAGACAATGAGCAGTTCTTC. This encodes CSVLLPGLRDNEQFF.

This clonotype has a handful of counts. CDR3 DNA sequence: TGTGCCAGCAGCTTGCAGGGGGTTGTAGGTAATTCACCCCTCCACTTT. It encodes CASSLQGVVGNSPLHF. The chain joins TRBV5-5 to TRBJ1-6; 7 bases align to TRBD1. The CDR3 sequence is 16 residues long. V trimming: 1 base; J trimming: 6 bases; junction bases outside the gene matches: 7. CDR1 is SGHKS and CDR2 is YYEKEE in the germline V gene (reference sequence).

This clonotype was seen at least ten times. Germline is not matched at one junction end, which may reflect a read error. This chain connects TRBV5-1 to TRBJ1-1, with D unresolved. This CDR3 has 14 residues. Germline assignment: CDR1 SGHRS and CDR2 YFSETQ. The CDR3 is CASSLRTGNTEAFF. The DNA of the CDR3 is TGTGCCAGCAGCTTACGGACGGGGAACACTGAAGCTTTCTTT.

Here the CDR3 DNA reads TGTGCCAGCAGCTCTACTAGCGCAGATACGCAGTATTTT. Translated: CASSSTSADTQYF. The chain carries TRBV7-2 and TRBJ2-3; TRBD2 agrees at 7 bases. CDR3 length equals 13 residues. The germline V gene has CDR1 SGHTA and CDR2 FQGNSA. V shed 4 bases and J 4 bases; nucleotides not matched to a gene: 2.

This sequence joins TRBV19 and TRBJ2-1; either TRBD1 or TRBD2 may fit D (6 bases each). Trimming pared 6 bases from V and 9 bases from J, leaving 18 bases between. The CDR3 has 14 amino acids. Germline V lookup: CDR1 LNHDA, CDR2 SQIVND (reference sequence). The CDR3 coding sequence is TGTGCCAGTAGGGAGTCCGGGGGCTTAGCTGAGCAGTTCTTC. Its translation is CASRESGGLAEQFF.

The chain uses TRBV4-3 and TRBJ1-4; 10 positions match TRBD1. CDR3 length: 15 amino acids. V lost 1 base and J lost 7; bases outside the gene matches: 3. Looked up from germline, CDR1 is LGHNA and CDR2 is YSLEER. CDR3 sequence (DNA): TGCGCCAGCAGCCAAGGGGACAGGGGCGGTGAAAAACTGTTTTTT. This codes for CASSQGDRGGEKLFF.

The chain couples TRBV7-2 to TRBJ2-4; D may correspond to TRBD1 or TRBD2 (6 bases each). Trimming took off 3 bases at V and 7 bases at J, with 13 bases between the two ends. The CDR3 spans 14 residues. The germline V gene has CDR1 SGHTA and CDR2 FQGNSA. The CDR3 loop is CASSFGGPENIQYF. The CDR3 nucleotides read TGTGCCAGCAGCTTTGGGGGGCCGGAGAACATTCAGTACTTC.

This clonotype was observed a handful of times. The chain combines TRBV7-2 with TRBJ2-1, with 13 bases matching TRBD2. V dropped 4 bases and J dropped 8; count of bases not matched to a gene: 14. CDR1 is SGHTA, CDR2 FQGNSA, per germline. This CDR3 contains 18 residues. The CDR3 DNA reads as TGTGCCAGCAGCTCCGGGGGACTAGCGGGGCCCCAGGGGCATGAGCAGTTCTTC. Translation: CASSSGGLAGPQGHEQFF.

As to this clonotype: At one end, the junction sequence differs from germline, possibly due to a read error. The rearrangement joins TRBV3-1 to TRBJ2-3; D tentatively reads TRBD1 or TRBD2 (5 bases each). The length of the CDR3 is 14 residues. The germline V gene has CDR1 LGHDT and CDR2 YNNKEL (reference sequence). The CDR3: CASSQGPVADTQYF. CDR3 bases: TGTGCCAGCAGCCAGGGACCCGTTGCAGATACACAGTATTTT.

The chain has TRBV29-1 and TRBJ1-4; 12 bases match TRBD1. The CDR3 covers 19 residues. Trimming cost V 5 bases and J 5 bases; bases outside gene matches: 18. CDR1 and CDR2 from the germline V gene are SQVTM and ANQGSEA. The CDR3 loop is CSVLHPGTGGRWRNEKLFF. CDR3 in DNA: TGCAGCGTTTTACATCCCGGGACAGGGGGCAGGTGGAGGAATGAAAAACTGTTTTTT.

The chain's CDR3 is CASSIDKQGASLRGTQYF. In DNA form, the CDR3 reads TGTGCCAGTAGTATAGACAAACAGGGCGCAAGTCTACGAGGGACCCAGTACTTC. The rearrangement joins TRBV19 to TRBJ2-7; possible D gene TRBD1, 6 bases. The DNA end is more similar to TRBJ2-5, so the J call may be wrong. From germline, CDR1 is LNHDA and CDR2 SQIVND (reference sequence). The CDR3 is made up of 18 amino acids.